Described below is a single T cell receptor (beta chain) sequence and its context. Data came from immunoSEQ multiplex PCR; TCRdb stores just in-frame clones and leaves some out. Of roughly 100,000 clones detected, around 91% appear once; the ten largest clones hold 2.5% to 3.5%. This specimen comes from a study of glioma-infiltrating T cells after dendritic cell vaccination. For the study at large: The vaccine used monocyte-derived dendritic cells pulsed overnight with autologous tumor lysate. Patients received three intradermal dendritic cell vaccine injections at biweekly intervals.

Germline CDR1 reads LNHDA; CDR2 reads SQIVND (reference sequence). V lost 9 bases and J lost 7; bases outside the gene matches: 5. The CDR3 is 12 residues long. The time point is: after dendritic cell vaccination, including at tumor progression/relapse. Isocitrate dehydrogenase mutation was absent in all glioblastoma patients. This TCR derives from a human donor with glioblastoma. Sequencing used blood, obtained after dendritic cell vaccination. V gene TRBV19 combines with J gene TRBJ1-4; TRBD1 aligns across 7 bases. CDR3 in amino acids: CASRQGGEKLFF. The CDR3 DNA sequence: TGTGCCAGCCGACAGGGTGGTGAAAAACTGTTTTTT.